The text below deals with one T cell receptor (beta chain). Antigen unknown. The authors made TCR beta cDNA from 400 to 550 ng total RNA with a constant-region primer. Libraries covering TCR beta were generated through three nested multiplex PCR rounds (using a slightly modified ARM-PCR). PCR rounds one and two used TRBV1-TRBV30 forward primers with a C-beta reverse primer for around 11 cycles each. MiXCR was run by TCRdb on the multiplex PCR reads, yielding one entry per CDR3 protein. The sample lists under 110,000 distinct CDR3 sequences; about 62% were seen once. The data were obtained in a study of tumor-infiltrating lymphocytes in primary liver carcinoma. Across the whole study: The patient population consisted of men and women between 30 and 69 years of age.

RNA and DNA were co-extracted from 20-30 mg of unsorted bulk tissue. Samples came from superior, inferior, lateral poles and tumor centre. Germline V gene lookup returns CDR1 SGHAT and CDR2 FQNNGV. V shed 9 bases and J 4 bases; nucleotides not matched to a gene: 15. The CDR3 contains 16 residues. Study results and caveats: Researchers found tumor-adjacent and tumor-blood pairs overlapped less than tumor region pairs.

The sequencing input was liver tumor tissue from sampling region 2. Subset of the sample: tumor region T2, inferior pole. This clonotype was sampled from a woman aged 55-70 years with primary liver carcinoma and hepatitis B virus infection. This rearrangement joins TRBV11-2 to TRBJ2-3; 8 nucleotides line up with TRBD1. The CDR3 spells CASAPRRGTGPDTQYF. The CDR3 DNA sequence: TGTGCCAGTGCCCCCCGGAGGGGGACAGGACCAGATACGCAGTATTTT.